Below are 21 T cell receptor beta chains sequenced from a single sample in a study of blood T cell repertoires in COVID-19. Data came from immunoSEQ multiplex PCR; TCRdb stores just in-frame clones and leaves some out. The table has around 370,000 clones, around 90% seen once. The sequencing sample was made of PBMCs or T cells enriched from blood (not recorded which). All receptors derive from a woman between 18 and 29 years old who had recovered from COVID-19.

The CDR3 DNA reads as TGTGCCAGCAGCTTGGTGGGACAGGAGAACTATGGCTACACCTTC. Translated: CASSLVGQENYGYTF. This sequence joins TRBV5-6 and TRBJ1-2; the match to TRBD1 covers 8 bases. Germline CDR1 and CDR2: SGHDT and YYEEEE. With V trimmed by 0 bases and J by 2 bases, 3 bases remained unmatched. The CDR3 loop spans 15 amino acids.

The chain is built from TRBV30 and TRBJ1-5; 10 bases are a match to TRBD1. Germline loops: CDR1 GTSNPN, CDR2 SVGIG (reference sequence). CDR3 length: 14 residues. The J segment lost 4 bases and the V segment lost 3 bases, leaving 3 bases of the junction unmatched. The CDR3 reads CAWRGTGANQPQHF. In DNA form, the CDR3 reads TGTGCCTGGAGAGGGACAGGGGCAAATCAGCCCCAGCATTTT.

The J gene is TRBJ1-2, the V gene TRBV27; 8 nucleotides agree with TRBD1. Germline CDR1 reads MNHEY; CDR2 reads SMNVEV (reference sequence). CDR3 size: 16 residues. Trimming took 3 bases from V and 7 from J; bases not matched to a gene: 13. CDR3 protein: CASSLDWTGPPPGYTF. The CDR3 DNA sequence: TGTGCCAGCAGTTTGGACTGGACAGGGCCCCCCCCTGGCTACACCTTC.

The rearrangement joins TRBV3-1 (or the pseudogene TRBV3-2) to TRBJ1-1, with D perhaps TRBD1 (6 bases). The CDR3 extends over 18 amino acids. V lost 1 base and J lost 5, with 23 bases in between. Germline CDR1 reads LGHDT; CDR2 reads YNNKEL (reference sequence). The CDR3 nucleotides read TGTGCCAGCAGCCAAGGCCTCTTCGTGGGGGGGCTGGGAACTGAAGCTTTCTTT. Protein: CASSQGLFVGGLGTEAFF.

The V call is TRBV5-4, the J call TRBJ2-3, with TRBD2 identical over 9 bases. Germline V gene lookup returns CDR1 SGHNT and CDR2 YYREEE (reference sequence). The CDR3 is made up of 16 amino acids. J gave up 2 bases and V 2 bases, and 6 bases lay outside the gene matches. In nucleotides, the CDR3 is TGTGCCAGCAGCTTCGGGACTAGCCAGAACACAGATACGCAGTATTTT. Translating gives CASSFGTSQNTDTQYF. Filled out from reference TRBV5-4 and TRBJ2-3, the complete variable domain reads ETGVTQSPTHLIKTRGQQVTLRCSSQSGHNTVSWYQQALGQGPQFIFQYYREEENGRGNFPPRFSGLQFPNYSSELNVNALELDDSALYLCASSFGTSQNTDTQYFGPGTRLTVL.

V usage is TRBV12-3 or TRBV12-4 and J usage is TRBJ1-2, with D uncertain. V was trimmed by 5 bases and J by 8 bases, leaving 12 bases between them. The CDR3 is 12 residues long. This CDR3 reads CASSIGREGYTF. The CDR3 DNA reads as TGTGCCAGCAGTATAGGGAGGGAAGGCTACACCTTC.

The chain joins TRBV19 to TRBJ2-1, with D perhaps matching TRBD1 (6 bases). The germline gives CDR1 LNHDA, CDR2 SQIVND (reference sequence). V was clipped by 5 bases and J by 7 bases, with 21 bases between them. The CDR3 loop spans 16 amino acids. The CDR3 reads CASSSQSGTPLNEQFF. The CDR3 DNA sequence: TGTGCCAGTAGTTCGCAGTCCGGGACACCTTTAAATGAGCAGTTCTTC.

This rearrangement joins TRBV5-1 to TRBJ1-6; 12 bases agree with TRBD1. CDR1 and CDR2 (germline): SGHRS, YFSETQ. V lost 7 bases to trimming and J lost 4 bases; unmatched junction nucleotides: 12. This CDR3 comprises 18 residues. CDR3 sequence (DNA): TGCGCCAGCCCGAACGGGACAGGGGGCTTCAGTTATAATTCACCCCTCCACTTT. It specifies CASPNGTGGFSYNSPLHF.

The chain recombines TRBV13 with TRBJ2-3; unclear D gene. The V end lost 2 bases, the J end lost 2 bases, and 5 bases lay between the germline ends. The CDR3 has 13 amino acids. Per germline, CDR1 PRHDT and CDR2 FYEKMQ (reference sequence). The DNA of the CDR3 is TGTGCCAGCAGCTTACCCCACACAGATACGCAGTATTTT. Protein sequence: CASSLPHTDTQYF.

This clone was seen a few times. This chain connects TRBV7-2 to TRBJ1-3; the D gene is possibly TRBD1 (5 bases). The CDR3 is 15 amino acids. V was trimmed by 1 base and J by 3 bases, leaving 10 bases between them. CDR1 is SGHTA, CDR2 FQGNSA, per germline. CDR3 nucleotide sequence: TGTGCCAGCAGCTTAGTGTCCGGGGGTGGAAACACCATATATTTT. Protein sequence: CASSLVSGGGNTIYF.

This chain connects TRBV7-8 to TRBJ1-1, with 7 bases that match TRBD1. Trimming removed 1 base from V and 0 bases from J; junction bases left unmatched: 2. The CDR3 length is 15 residues. Germline CDR1 is SGHVS and CDR2 is FQNEAQ. CDR3 nucleotide sequence: TGTGCCAGCAGCTTAGTACAGGGGATGAACACTGAAGCTTTCTTT. Translation: CASSLVQGMNTEAFF.

This chain connects TRBV4-3 to TRBJ2-5, with 8 bases fitting TRBD1. After removal of 1 base from V and 1 base from J, the junction contained 11 bases not matched to a gene. The CDR3 loop spans 18 amino acids. Per the germline V gene, CDR1 is LGHNA and CDR2 is YSLEER. CDR3 DNA sequence: TGCGCCAGCAGCCAAGGGCACCCGGTGGACAGGGCCCAAGAGACCCAGTACTTC. It yields the protein CASSQGHPVDRAQETQYF.

V usage is TRBV7-9 and J usage is TRBJ1-1; 7 positions match TRBD1. V gave up 3 bases and J gave up 5 bases; unmatched junction bases: 6. Germline CDR1 and CDR2: SEHNR and FQNEAQ (reference sequence). CDR3 length: 14 amino acids. This chain's CDR3 is CASSFGQVGTEAFF. CDR3 DNA: TGTGCCAGCAGCTTTGGACAGGTAGGGACTGAAGCTTTCTTT.

This clone was detected only once. CDR3 DNA sequence: TGTGCCAGCAGCGACGTAATGGGACAGGGGAACACCGGGGAGCTGTTTTTT. Amino acid sequence: CASSDVMGQGNTGELFF. The chain recombines TRBV7-3 with TRBJ2-2; TRBD1 matches at 9 bases. The CDR3 extends over 17 amino acids. The J segment lost 1 base and the V segment lost 5 bases, leaving 8 bases of the junction unmatched. Germline CDR1 and CDR2: SGHTA and FQGTGA.

The CDR3 sequence is CASSPGLPNNEQFF. CDR3 DNA: TGTGCTTCGTCACCGGGACTACCAAACAATGAGCAGTTCTTC. The V call is TRBV30, the J call TRBJ2-1; TRBD2 agrees at 7 bases. CDR1 is GTSNPN and CDR2 is SVGIG in the germline V gene (reference sequence). The CDR3 has 14 residues.

The chain carries TRBV5-1 and TRBJ2-7, with 8 bases that match TRBD1. Trimming at V came to 4 bases and at J to 5 bases, leaving 14 bases not matched to a gene. The CDR3 covers 16 residues. CDR1 and CDR2 (germline): SGHRS, YFSETQ. The CDR3 DNA sequence: TGCGCCAGCAGCCGGACGGACAGGGATTATCTAGACGAGCAGTACTTC. Residues: CASSRTDRDYLDEQYF.

This clone was counted a few times. J is TRBJ1-2 and V is TRBV29-1, with D unclear. V was cut by 1 base and J by 5 bases, with 8 bases left in between. The CDR3 sequence is 12 residues long. Germline V gene lookup returns CDR1 SQVTM and CDR2 ANQGSEA. The chain's CDR3 is CSVEGAGYGYTF. CDR3 nucleotide sequence: TGCAGCGTTGAAGGGGCGGGGTATGGCTACACCTTC.

J is TRBJ2-5 and V is TRBV25-1; D possibly corresponds to TRBD1 (5 bases). Germline CDR1 reads MGHDK; CDR2 reads SYGVNS. The V and J ends lost 3 bases and 0 bases respectively, with 14 bases between them. CDR3 length: 16 residues. For the CDR3, the DNA is TGTGCCAGCAGTGATCTTTCAGGGATAGACCAAGAGACCCAGTACTTC. The encoded protein is CASSDLSGIDQETQYF.

This chain connects TRBV12-3 or TRBV12-4 to TRBJ1-2; no clear D gene. Between the trimmed V and J ends, which lost 5 bases and 8 bases, there was a span of 12 bases. This CDR3 has 12 residues. The CDR3 bases are TGTGCCAGCAGTCCCACACCAATCGGCTACACCTTC. As protein: CASSPTPIGYTF.

The V gene is TRBV29-1, the J gene TRBJ1-2; tentative D call: TRBD1 (5 bases). Per germline, CDR1 SQVTM and CDR2 ANQGSEA. V dropped 5 bases and J dropped 2 bases, with 12 bases sitting between them. The CDR3 covers 13 residues. The CDR3 nucleotides read TGCAGCGTTCTAAAGACAGCGAACTATGGCTACACCTTC. It encodes CSVLKTANYGYTF. The full variable domain, rest sourced from reference TRBV29-1 and TRBJ1-2, is SAVISQKPSRDICQRGTSLTIQCQVDSQVTMMFWYRQQPGQSLTLIATANQGSEATYESGFVIDKFPISRPNLTFSTLTVSNMSPEDSSIYLCSVLKTANYGYTFGSGTRLTVV.

This clone is a singleton in its sample. CDR3 in amino acids: CASSLDRENEKLFF. DNA for the CDR3: TGCGCCAGCAGTCTCGACAGGGAGAATGAAAAACTGTTTTTT. The chain carries TRBV5-1 and TRBJ1-4; 7 bases are a match to TRBD1. CDR3 length: 14 amino acids. Germline V gene sequence: CDR1 SGHRS, CDR2 YFSETQ. Germline trimming cut 5 bases from V and 5 bases from J; bases unmatched to any gene: 6.